This T cell receptor (beta chain) was profiled in a study of shared T cell receptors in the human thymus. TCRdb's copy holds only in-frame clones and misses some; the assay was immunoSEQ multiplex PCR. The sample holds over 65,000 clones, nearly 95% seen once. Trimming cost V 0 bases and J 7 bases, with 7 bases left between them. Looked up from germline, CDR1 is SGHRS and CDR2 is YFSETQ. The CDR3 has 12 residues. A single count supports this clone. The sample consisted of thymocytes. The chain is built from TRBV5-1 and TRBJ1-2; no clear D. This clonotype was sampled from a human donor. CDR3 sequence (DNA): TGCGCCAGCAGCTTGGACATCGGTGGCTACACCTTC. Its translation is CASSLDIGGYTF.